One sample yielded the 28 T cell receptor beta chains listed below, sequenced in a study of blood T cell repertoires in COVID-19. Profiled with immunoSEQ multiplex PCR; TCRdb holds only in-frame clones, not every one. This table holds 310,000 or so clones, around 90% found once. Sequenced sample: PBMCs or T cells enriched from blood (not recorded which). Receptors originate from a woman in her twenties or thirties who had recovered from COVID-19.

CDR3 loop: CAISEDTSLNQPQHF. The CDR3 DNA reads TGTGCCATCAGTGAGGACACGTCCTTAAATCAGCCCCAGCATTTT. J is TRBJ1-5 and V is TRBV10-3, with D unclear. Germline values: CDR1 ENHRY, CDR2 SYGVKD. V gave up 2 bases and J gave up 4 bases, with 12 bases separating them. The CDR3 extends over 15 amino acids.

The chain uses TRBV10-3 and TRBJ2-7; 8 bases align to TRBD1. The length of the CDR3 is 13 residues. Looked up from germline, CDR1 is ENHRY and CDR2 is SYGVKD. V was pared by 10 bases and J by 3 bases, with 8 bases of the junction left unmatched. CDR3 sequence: CATSPGGSYEQYF. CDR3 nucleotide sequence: TGTGCCACCAGCCCAGGGGGCAGCTACGAGCAGTACTTC.

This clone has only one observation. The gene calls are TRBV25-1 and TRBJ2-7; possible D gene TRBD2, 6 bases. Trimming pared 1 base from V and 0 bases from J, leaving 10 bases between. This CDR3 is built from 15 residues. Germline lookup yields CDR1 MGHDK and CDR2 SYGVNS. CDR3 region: CASSESGVASYEQYF. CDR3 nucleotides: TGTGCCAGCAGTGAATCGGGGGTGGCCTCCTACGAGCAGTACTTC.

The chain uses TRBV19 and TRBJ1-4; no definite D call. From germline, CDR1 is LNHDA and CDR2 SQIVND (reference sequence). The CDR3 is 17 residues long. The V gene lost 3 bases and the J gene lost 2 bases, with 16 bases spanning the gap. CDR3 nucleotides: TGTGCCAGTAGTATGAGGGCCTCAAGGTCCACTAATGAAAAACTGTTTTTT. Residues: CASSMRASRSTNEKLFF.

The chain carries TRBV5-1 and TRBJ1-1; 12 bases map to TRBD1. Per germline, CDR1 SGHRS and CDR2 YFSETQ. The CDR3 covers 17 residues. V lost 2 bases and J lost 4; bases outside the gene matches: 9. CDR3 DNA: TGCGCCAGCAGCTTTAGCGGGACAGGGGGCGGTGGCACTGAAGCTTTCTTT. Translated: CASSFSGTGGGGTEAFF.

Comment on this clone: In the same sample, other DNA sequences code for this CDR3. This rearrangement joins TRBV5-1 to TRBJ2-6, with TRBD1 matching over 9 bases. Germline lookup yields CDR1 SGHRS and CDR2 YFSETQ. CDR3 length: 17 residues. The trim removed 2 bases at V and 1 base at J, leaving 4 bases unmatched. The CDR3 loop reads CASSFGQGNSGANVLTF. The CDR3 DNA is TGCGCCAGCAGCTTTGGACAGGGGAATTCTGGGGCCAACGTCCTGACTTTC.

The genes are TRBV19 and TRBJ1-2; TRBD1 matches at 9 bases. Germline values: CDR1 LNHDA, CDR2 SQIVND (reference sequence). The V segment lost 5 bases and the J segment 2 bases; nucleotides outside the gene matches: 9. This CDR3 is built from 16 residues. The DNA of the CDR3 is TGTGCCAGTAGTCAGACAGGGGGAAGGCGGAACTATGGCTACACCTTC. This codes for CASSQTGGRRNYGYTF.

The CDR3 loop is CASGSGLLGDTEAFF. DNA for the CDR3: TGTGCTAGTGGTTCGGGACTGCTGGGGGACACTGAAGCTTTCTTT. The chain employs TRBV12-5 and TRBJ1-1; D possibly corresponds to TRBD1 (5 bases). Germline-derived CDR1 and CDR2 are LGHNT and FRNRAP. The CDR3 totals 15 residues. V shed 4 bases and J shed 3 bases, with 15 bases lying between them.

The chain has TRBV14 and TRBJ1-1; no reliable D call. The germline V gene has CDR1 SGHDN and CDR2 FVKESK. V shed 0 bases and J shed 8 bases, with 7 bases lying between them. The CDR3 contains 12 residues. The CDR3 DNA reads TGTGCCAGCAGCCAAGAGCGCGGGGAAGCTTTCTTT. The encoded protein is CASSQERGEAFF.

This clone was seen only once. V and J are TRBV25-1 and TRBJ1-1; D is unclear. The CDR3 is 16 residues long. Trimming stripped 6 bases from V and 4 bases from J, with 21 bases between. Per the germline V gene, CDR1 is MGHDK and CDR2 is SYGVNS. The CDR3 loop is CASSHAGNPVGTEAFF. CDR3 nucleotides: TGTGCCAGCAGCCACGCGGGCAATCCGGTGGGCACTGAAGCTTTCTTT.

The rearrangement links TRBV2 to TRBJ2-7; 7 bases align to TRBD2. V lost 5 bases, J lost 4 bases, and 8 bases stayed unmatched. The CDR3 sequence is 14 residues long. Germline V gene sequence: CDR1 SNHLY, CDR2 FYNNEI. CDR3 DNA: TGTGCCAGCAGTCTACGGGACTATAGTTACGAGCAGTACTTC. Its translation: CASSLRDYSYEQYF.

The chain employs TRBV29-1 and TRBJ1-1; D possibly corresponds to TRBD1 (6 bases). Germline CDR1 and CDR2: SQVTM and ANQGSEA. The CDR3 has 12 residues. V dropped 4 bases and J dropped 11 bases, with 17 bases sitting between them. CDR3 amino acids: CSVVTGTTGAFF. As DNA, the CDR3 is TGCAGCGTTGTAACAGGGACGACTGGGGCTTTCTTT.

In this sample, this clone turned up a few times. CDR3: CATSTDRARAGELFF. DNA for the CDR3: TGTGCCACCAGCACAGACAGGGCCAGGGCCGGGGAGCTGTTTTTT. The J gene is TRBJ2-2, the V gene TRBV15; 7 bases align to TRBD1. The germline V gene has CDR1 LNHNV and CDR2 YYDKDF (reference sequence). CDR3 length equals 15 residues. The V gene end was trimmed by 4 bases and the J gene end by 6 bases; junction bases not matched to a gene: 8.

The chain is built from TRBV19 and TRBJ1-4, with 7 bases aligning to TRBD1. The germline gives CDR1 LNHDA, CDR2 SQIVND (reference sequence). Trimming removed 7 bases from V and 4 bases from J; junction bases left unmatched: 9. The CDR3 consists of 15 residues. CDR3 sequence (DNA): TGTGCCAGTACCACCCCGGGACAGCTTAATGAAAAACTGTTTTTT. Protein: CASTTPGQLNEKLFF.

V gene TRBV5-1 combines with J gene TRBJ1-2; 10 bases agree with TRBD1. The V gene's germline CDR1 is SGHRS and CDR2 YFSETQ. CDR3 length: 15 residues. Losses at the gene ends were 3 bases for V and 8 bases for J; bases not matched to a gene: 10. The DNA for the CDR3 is TGCGCCAGCAGCTCCGCGACAGGGGGCGCGGGGGGCTACACCTTC. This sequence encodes CASSSATGGAGGYTF.

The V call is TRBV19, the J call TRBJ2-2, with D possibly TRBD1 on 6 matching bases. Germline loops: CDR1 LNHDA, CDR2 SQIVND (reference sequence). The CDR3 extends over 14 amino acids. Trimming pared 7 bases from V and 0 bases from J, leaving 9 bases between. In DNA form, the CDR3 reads TGTGCCAGTATAGGGGGAGCGAACACCGGGGAGCTGTTTTTT. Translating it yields CASIGGANTGELFF. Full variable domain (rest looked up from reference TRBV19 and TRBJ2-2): DGGITQSPKYLFRKEGQNVTLSCEQNLNHDAMYWYRQDPGQGLRLIYYSQIVNDFQKGDIAEGYSVSREKKESFPLTVTSAQKNPTAFYLCASIGGANTGELFFGEGSRLTVL.

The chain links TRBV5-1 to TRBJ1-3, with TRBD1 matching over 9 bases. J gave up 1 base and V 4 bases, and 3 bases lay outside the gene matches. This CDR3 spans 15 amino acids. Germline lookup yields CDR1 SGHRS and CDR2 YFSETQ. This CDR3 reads CASSTGTGSGNTIYF. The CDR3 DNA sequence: TGCGCCAGCAGCACGGGGACAGGGTCTGGAAACACCATATATTTT.

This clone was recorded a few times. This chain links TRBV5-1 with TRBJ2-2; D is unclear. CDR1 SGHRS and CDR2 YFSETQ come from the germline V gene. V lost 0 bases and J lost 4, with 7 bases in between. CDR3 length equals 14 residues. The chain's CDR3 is CASSLGSSTGELFF. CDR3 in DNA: TGCGCCAGCAGCTTGGGCAGTTCCACCGGGGAGCTGTTTTTT.

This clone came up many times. The CDR3 sequence is CASSFYTGSNTGELFF. As DNA, the CDR3 is TGTGCCAGCAGCTTTTATACGGGATCGAACACCGGGGAGCTGTTTTTT. This rearrangement joins TRBV5-6 to TRBJ2-2, with a possible D match to TRBD2 (5 bases). V was cut by 2 bases and J by 0 bases, with 11 bases left in between. CDR1 is SGHDT, CDR2 YYEEEE, per germline. This CDR3 comprises 16 residues.

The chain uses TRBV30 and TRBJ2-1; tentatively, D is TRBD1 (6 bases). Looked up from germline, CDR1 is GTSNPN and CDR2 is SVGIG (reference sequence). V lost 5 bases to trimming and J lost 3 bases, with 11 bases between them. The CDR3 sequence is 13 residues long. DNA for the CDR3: TGTGCCTGGGTAGGACAGAACTACAATGAGCAGTTCTTC. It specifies CAWVGQNYNEQFF.

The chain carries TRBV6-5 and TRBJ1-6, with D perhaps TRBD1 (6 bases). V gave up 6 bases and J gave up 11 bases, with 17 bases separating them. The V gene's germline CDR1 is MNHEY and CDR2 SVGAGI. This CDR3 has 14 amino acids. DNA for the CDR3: TGTGCCAGCAGCCCGGACCCCGGGGGGCCACCCCTCCACTTT. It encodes CASSPDPGGPPLHF.

CDR3 nucleotides: TGTGCCAGCAGCGTAGATTTGGCGGGGGGCACAGATACGCAGTATTTT. Protein sequence: CASSVDLAGGTDTQYF. This sequence joins TRBV9 and TRBJ2-3; 7 nucleotides agree with TRBD2. The CDR3 contains 16 residues. The junction had 5 bases not matched to a gene; V was cut back by 0 bases and J by 1 base. Looked up from germline, CDR1 is SGDLS and CDR2 is YYNGEE. Together with reference TRBV9 and TRBJ2-3, the CDR3 gives the full variable domain: DSGVTQTPKHLITATGQRVTLRCSPRSGDLSVYWYQQSLDQGLQFLIQYYNGEERAKGNILERFSAQQFPDLHSELNLSSLELGDSALYFCASSVDLAGGTDTQYFGPGTRLTVL.

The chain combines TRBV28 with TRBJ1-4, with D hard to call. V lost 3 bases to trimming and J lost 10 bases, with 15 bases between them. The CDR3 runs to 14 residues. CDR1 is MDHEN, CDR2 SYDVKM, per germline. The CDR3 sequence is CASSFSDLGLKLFF. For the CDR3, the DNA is TGTGCCAGCAGTTTTTCGGACTTAGGTTTAAAACTGTTTTTT.

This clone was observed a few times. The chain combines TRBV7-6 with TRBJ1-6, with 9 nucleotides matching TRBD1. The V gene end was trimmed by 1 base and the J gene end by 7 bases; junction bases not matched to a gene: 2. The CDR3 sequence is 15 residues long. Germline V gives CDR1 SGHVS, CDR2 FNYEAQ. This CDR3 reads CASSLGTGVNSPLHF. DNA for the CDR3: TGTGCCAGCAGCTTAGGGACAGGGGTGAATTCACCCCTCCACTTT.

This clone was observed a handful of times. This CDR3 reads CASSPSWTGSEAFF. The CDR3, as DNA: TGTGCCAGCAGTCCTTCGTGGACAGGGTCTGAAGCTTTCTTT. This sequence joins TRBV27 and TRBJ1-1; 8 nucleotides line up with TRBD1. The length of the CDR3 is 14 residues. V shed 5 bases, J shed 6 bases, and the junction held 8 bases outside the gene matches. Germline CDR1 reads MNHEY; CDR2 reads SMNVEV (reference sequence).

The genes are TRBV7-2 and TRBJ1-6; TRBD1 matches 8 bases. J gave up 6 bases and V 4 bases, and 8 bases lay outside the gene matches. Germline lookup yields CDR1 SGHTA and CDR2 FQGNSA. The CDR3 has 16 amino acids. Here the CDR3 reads CASSSDRGFGNSPLHF. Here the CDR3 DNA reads TGTGCCAGCAGCTCAGACAGGGGTTTCGGTAATTCACCCCTCCACTTT.

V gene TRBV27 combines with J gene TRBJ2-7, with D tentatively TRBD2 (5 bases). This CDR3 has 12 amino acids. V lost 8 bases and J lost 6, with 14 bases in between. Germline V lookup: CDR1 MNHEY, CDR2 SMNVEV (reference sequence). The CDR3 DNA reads TGTGCCAGCTCCGAGGCGGGTATCGAGCAGTACTTC. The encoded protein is CASSEAGIEQYF.

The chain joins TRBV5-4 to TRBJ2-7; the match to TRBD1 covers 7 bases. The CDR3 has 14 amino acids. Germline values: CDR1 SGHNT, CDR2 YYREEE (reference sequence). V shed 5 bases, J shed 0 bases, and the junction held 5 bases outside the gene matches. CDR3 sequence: CASRKDRFSYEQYF. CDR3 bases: TGTGCCAGCAGAAAGGACAGGTTCTCCTACGAGCAGTACTTC.